The present T cell receptor (beta chain) was sequenced within a study of human T cells and chemical hapten exposure (dated by TCRdb to the early 2020s). General notes on the study: The libraries were sequenced as a pool, and the TCR yield per sample differed mostly because of small variations in library volumes within the pool. In alopecia patients, the study followed how the peripheral blood TCR repertoire changed in vivo over primary and secondary sensitization to diphenylcyclopropenone (DPC), a hapten. Each blood RNA sample was used to sequence both TCR alpha and TCR beta chains. On the study overall, not on this receptor specifically: DPC sensitization did not change the number of TCRs with a frequency above 1 in 1000, and there was no evidence of changes in global repertoire structure. Repeated subsampling changed both the strength of the expansion versus patch-test correlation and the threshold at which the correlation became significant.

The sample's time point, from its label and the paper: healthy volunteer bleed at 6 weeks. Total RNA was extracted from unfractionated whole blood collected in Tempus Blood RNA tubes. As TCR sequencing controls, five or six healthy volunteers were used, with blood taken at day 0, 2 weeks and 6 weeks. Libraries were prepared through RACE. The instrument given in TCRdb is NextSeq 500. Library preparation attached unique molecular identifiers to individual cDNA molecules for quantitative, reproducible TCR counting. Processing in the source paper ran as follows. Samples had a median of roughly 87,000 TCRs, with a range from about 23,224 to 750,000. The Decombinator software suite was used to annotate V, J and CDR3 in the TCR reads. For PS versus PT1 abundance plots, all samples were subsampled to the same number of TCRs (28,000). Expanded TCRs were defined as absent before sensitization and observed at least eight times at the 2-week time point. The public reads were quality trimmed at Q25 with fastp and then assembled into clones with MiXCR by TCRdb, keeping productive beta chains. Each record represents a unique CDR3 protein, reported with the most common genes and DNA among its rows. The V and J calls were not made by the authors but by TCRdb's processing. This sample gives 70,000 to 95,000 distinct CDR3 sequences in total; around 9.3% of them show up just once. 1.5% to 2% of the sample is in the top ten clones.

This clonotype was counted ten times or more. Its antigen is currently not known. Per-base qualities were not stored, and no clone one base away is much larger. Its CDR3 holds 13 amino acids, cysteine through phenylalanine. Only CDR3 DNA remains: 39 bases, in frame from the first base. The germline V gene yields SQVTM for CDR1 and ANQGSEA for CDR2. The sequenced material came from whole blood. The sequence was collected from a female donor in good health. Some clones in this sample may be carry-over from other donors' samples. The sequence links TRBV29-1 to TRBJ1-1; the D gene is perhaps TRBD1, on 5 matching bases. The DNA sequence follows: TGCAGTGCAGGGTTCCCGATGAACACTGAAGCTTTCTTT. The resulting protein is CSAGFPMNTEAFF.